The rows below give T cell receptor beta chains drawn from one sample of a study of OX40 agonist ivuxolimab in advanced cancers. Sequencing was performed with immunoSEQ multiplex PCR; in TCRdb, only in-frame clones are kept and a portion is missing. The sample records approximately 34,000 clones, approximately 86% being singletons. The sequenced sample was CD4+ or CD8+ T cells sorted from blood, obtained in a trial of the OX40 agonist ivuxolimab. All receptors come from an adult with an advanced solid tumor such as melanoma, head and neck, liver or kidney cancer. Each CDR3 is given with its conserved first and last residue. A D gene is named only where the DNA matches it firmly. Expanded clones are given a class, and other clones once, few, many or no size at all.

TRBJ2-1	-	-	TRBV7-9	TGTGCCAGCAGCTTAATGGAGTTTTACAATGAGCAGTTCTTC	CASSLMEFYNEQFF
TRBJ1-3	-	-	TRBV28	TGTGCCAGCAGTTCTCGCTTCTCTGGAAACACCATATATTTT	CASSSRFSGNTIYF
TRBJ2-7	-	-	TRBV28	TGTGCCAGCAGTTTTCTCTCAGGGTCCTACGAGCAGTACTTC	CASSFLSGSYEQYF
TRBJ2-2	TRBD1	-	TRBV2	TGTGCCAGCAGTCGACAGGGGTTGGGAAATCCCGGGGAGCTGTTTTTT	CASSRQGLGNPGELFF
TRBJ1-6	TRBD1	-	TRBV7-6	TGTGCCAGCAGCTCTATACAGGGGGTGGATTCACCCCTCCACTTT	CASSSIQGVDSPLHF
TRBJ1-2	-	once	TRBV6-5	TGTGCCAGCAGTATCCGTCGGGGCATCGACGGCTACACCTTC	CASSIRRGIDGYTF
TRBJ2-1	-	-	TRBV18	TGTGCCAGTCGACAGGGAGGGAATGAGCAGTTCTTC	CASRQGGNEQFF
TRBJ2-7	TRBD2	-	TRBV7-7	TGTGCCAGCAGCTTGGCTAGCGGGGGAGAGTACGAGCAGTACTTC	CASSLASGGEYEQYF
TRBJ1-2	-	-	TRBV21-1	TGTGCCAGCAGCGAGTCAGGGGGAGATTATGGCTACACCTTC	CASSESGGDYGYTF
TRBJ2-5	TRBD1	-	TRBV6-6	TGTGCCAGCAGCTGGACAGGGGGACTCGGAGAGACCCAGTACTTC	CASSWTGGLGETQYF
TRBJ2-3	-	-	TRBV7-2	TGTGCCAGCACCGGTGACTATACGCAGTATTTT	CASTGDYTQYF
TRBJ2-5	-	-	TRBV4-3	TGCGCCAGCAGCCAAGATTTGACAGACCAAGAGACCCAGTACTTC	CASSQDLTDQETQYF
TRBJ1-4	-	once	TRBV2	TGTGCCAGCATGCGGACCATCACTAATGAAAAACTGTTTTTT	CASMRTITNEKLFF
TRBJ1-2	-	-	TRBV30	TGTGCCTGGAGTGCCCTCCGGGGTCCGGGGAGCTATGGCTACACCTTC	CAWSALRGPGSYGYTF
TRBJ1-5	-	-	TRBV15	TGTGCCACCAGCAGAGATAGAGGGGATAGCAATCAGCCCCAGCATTTT	CATSRDRGDSNQPQHF
TRBJ1-4	-	-	TRBV27	TGTGCCAGCAGCCACAGGGATCCATCTGGTGAAAAACTGTTTTTT	CASSHRDPSGEKLFF
TRBJ1-6	-	-	TRBV7-6	TGTGCCAGCAGCCTATACCCCGGGGGAGAGAATTCACCCCTCCACTTT	CASSLYPGGENSPLHF
TRBJ2-3	TRBD1	-	TRBV27	TGTGCCAGCAGTTTATCGGTACCCGGGACAGGGACCCCGGATACGCAGTATTTT	CASSLSVPGTGTPDTQYF
TRBJ2-5	TRBD2	-	TRBV7-8	TGTGCCAGCAGCAAGCCGGGGGGGCCTATCCAAGAGACCCAGTACTTC	CASSKPGGPIQETQYF
TRBJ2-1	TRBD2	-	TRBV5-1	TGCGCCAGCAGCCTGGAGCGGGGATTAATGAATGAGCAGTTCTTC	CASSLERGLMNEQFF
TRBJ2-5	-	-	TRBV9	TGTGCCAGCAGCGTAGGGGGGGTTGTACAAGAGACCCAGTACTTC	CASSVGGVVQETQYF
TRBJ2-2	TRBD2	once	TRBV27	TGTGCCAGCAGTTCCTTGGGACTAGCGGGGGCCAACACCGGGGAGCTGTTTTTT	CASSSLGLAGANTGELFF
TRBJ1-2	-	-	TRBV7-2	TGTGCCAGCAGCTTAGAACGGAATCTCTATGGCTACACCTTC	CASSLERNLYGYTF
TRBJ2-3	-	once	TRBV19	TGTGCCAGTAGTATAGATTACGGGGGCTTCCTAAGTACGCAGTATTTT	CASSIDYGGFLSTQYF
TRBJ1-5	-	-	TRBV7-9	TGTGCCAGCAGCTTAGAAAATGGAGACCGAGGGGATCAGCCCCAGCATTTT	CASSLENGDRGDQPQHF
TRBJ2-2	-	-	TRBV4-1	TGCGCCAGCAGTCTAACAACAGGGAGCACCGGGGAGCTGTTTTTT	CASSLTTGSTGELFF
TRBJ2-7	-	-	TRBV5-1	TGCGCCAGCAGTTGGGACTTTTACGAGCAGTACTTC	CASSWDFYEQYF
TRBJ2-3	TRBD1	-	TRBV27	TGTGCCAGCAGTTCCCGGGACAGGGGGCTTGATACGCAGTATTTT	CASSSRDRGLDTQYF
TRBJ2-7	TRBD2	-	TRBV28	TGTGCCAGCAGTCCCCGGGGGGTCTACGAGCAGTACTTC	CASSPRGVYEQYF
TRBJ1-2	-	-	TRBV29-1	TGCAGCGTTGACTTTAGCGCGTATGGCTACACCTTC	CSVDFSAYGYTF
TRBJ1-4	TRBD1	-	TRBV7-9	TGTGCCAGCAGCTTAGGTCAGGGGGCACCTAATGAAAAACTGTTTTTT	CASSLGQGAPNEKLFF
TRBJ1-6	TRBD1	-	TRBV28	TGTGCCAGCAGTTTTCTCGGGGACAGGGTCTCCTATAATTCACCCCTCCACTTT	CASSFLGDRVSYNSPLHF
TRBJ2-2	-	-	TRBV5-1	TGCGCCAGCAGCTTCACAACTCACACCGGGGAGCTGTTTTTT	CASSFTTHTGELFF
TRBJ2-1	TRBD1	-	TRBV27	TGTGCCAGCAGTGTGGGACAGCACAATGAGCAGTTCTTC	CASSVGQHNEQFF
TRBJ2-2	-	-	TRBV7-7	TGTGCCAGCAGCTTAGTCTCGCCCGGGGAGCTGTTTTTT	CASSLVSPGELFF
TRBJ2-3	TRBD2	-	TRBV28	TGTGCCAGCAGTGTGCTAGCGGGGGTCACAGATACGCAGTATTTT	CASSVLAGVTDTQYF
TRBJ1-1	-	-	TRBV29-1	TGCAGCGGTCAACAGGGTAACACTGAAGCTTTCTTT	CSGQQGNTEAFF
TRBJ2-3	TRBD1	many	TRBV18	TGTGCCAGCTCGCAACCCGGGACAGGGGAATATACGCAGTATTTT	CASSQPGTGEYTQYF
TRBJ1-5	-	-	TRBV27	TGTGCCAGCAGTTCTCAGGGACAGCCCCAGCATTTT	CASSSQGQPQHF
TRBJ1-1	-	-	TRBV4-3	TGCGCCAGCAGCCAAGATCTGACAGGTTGGGCTTTCTTT	CASSQDLTGWAFF
TRBJ2-3	-	-	TRBV5-6	TGTGCCAGCAGCTTGCTGCGGGGATCACCAGATACGCAGTATTTT	CASSLLRGSPDTQYF